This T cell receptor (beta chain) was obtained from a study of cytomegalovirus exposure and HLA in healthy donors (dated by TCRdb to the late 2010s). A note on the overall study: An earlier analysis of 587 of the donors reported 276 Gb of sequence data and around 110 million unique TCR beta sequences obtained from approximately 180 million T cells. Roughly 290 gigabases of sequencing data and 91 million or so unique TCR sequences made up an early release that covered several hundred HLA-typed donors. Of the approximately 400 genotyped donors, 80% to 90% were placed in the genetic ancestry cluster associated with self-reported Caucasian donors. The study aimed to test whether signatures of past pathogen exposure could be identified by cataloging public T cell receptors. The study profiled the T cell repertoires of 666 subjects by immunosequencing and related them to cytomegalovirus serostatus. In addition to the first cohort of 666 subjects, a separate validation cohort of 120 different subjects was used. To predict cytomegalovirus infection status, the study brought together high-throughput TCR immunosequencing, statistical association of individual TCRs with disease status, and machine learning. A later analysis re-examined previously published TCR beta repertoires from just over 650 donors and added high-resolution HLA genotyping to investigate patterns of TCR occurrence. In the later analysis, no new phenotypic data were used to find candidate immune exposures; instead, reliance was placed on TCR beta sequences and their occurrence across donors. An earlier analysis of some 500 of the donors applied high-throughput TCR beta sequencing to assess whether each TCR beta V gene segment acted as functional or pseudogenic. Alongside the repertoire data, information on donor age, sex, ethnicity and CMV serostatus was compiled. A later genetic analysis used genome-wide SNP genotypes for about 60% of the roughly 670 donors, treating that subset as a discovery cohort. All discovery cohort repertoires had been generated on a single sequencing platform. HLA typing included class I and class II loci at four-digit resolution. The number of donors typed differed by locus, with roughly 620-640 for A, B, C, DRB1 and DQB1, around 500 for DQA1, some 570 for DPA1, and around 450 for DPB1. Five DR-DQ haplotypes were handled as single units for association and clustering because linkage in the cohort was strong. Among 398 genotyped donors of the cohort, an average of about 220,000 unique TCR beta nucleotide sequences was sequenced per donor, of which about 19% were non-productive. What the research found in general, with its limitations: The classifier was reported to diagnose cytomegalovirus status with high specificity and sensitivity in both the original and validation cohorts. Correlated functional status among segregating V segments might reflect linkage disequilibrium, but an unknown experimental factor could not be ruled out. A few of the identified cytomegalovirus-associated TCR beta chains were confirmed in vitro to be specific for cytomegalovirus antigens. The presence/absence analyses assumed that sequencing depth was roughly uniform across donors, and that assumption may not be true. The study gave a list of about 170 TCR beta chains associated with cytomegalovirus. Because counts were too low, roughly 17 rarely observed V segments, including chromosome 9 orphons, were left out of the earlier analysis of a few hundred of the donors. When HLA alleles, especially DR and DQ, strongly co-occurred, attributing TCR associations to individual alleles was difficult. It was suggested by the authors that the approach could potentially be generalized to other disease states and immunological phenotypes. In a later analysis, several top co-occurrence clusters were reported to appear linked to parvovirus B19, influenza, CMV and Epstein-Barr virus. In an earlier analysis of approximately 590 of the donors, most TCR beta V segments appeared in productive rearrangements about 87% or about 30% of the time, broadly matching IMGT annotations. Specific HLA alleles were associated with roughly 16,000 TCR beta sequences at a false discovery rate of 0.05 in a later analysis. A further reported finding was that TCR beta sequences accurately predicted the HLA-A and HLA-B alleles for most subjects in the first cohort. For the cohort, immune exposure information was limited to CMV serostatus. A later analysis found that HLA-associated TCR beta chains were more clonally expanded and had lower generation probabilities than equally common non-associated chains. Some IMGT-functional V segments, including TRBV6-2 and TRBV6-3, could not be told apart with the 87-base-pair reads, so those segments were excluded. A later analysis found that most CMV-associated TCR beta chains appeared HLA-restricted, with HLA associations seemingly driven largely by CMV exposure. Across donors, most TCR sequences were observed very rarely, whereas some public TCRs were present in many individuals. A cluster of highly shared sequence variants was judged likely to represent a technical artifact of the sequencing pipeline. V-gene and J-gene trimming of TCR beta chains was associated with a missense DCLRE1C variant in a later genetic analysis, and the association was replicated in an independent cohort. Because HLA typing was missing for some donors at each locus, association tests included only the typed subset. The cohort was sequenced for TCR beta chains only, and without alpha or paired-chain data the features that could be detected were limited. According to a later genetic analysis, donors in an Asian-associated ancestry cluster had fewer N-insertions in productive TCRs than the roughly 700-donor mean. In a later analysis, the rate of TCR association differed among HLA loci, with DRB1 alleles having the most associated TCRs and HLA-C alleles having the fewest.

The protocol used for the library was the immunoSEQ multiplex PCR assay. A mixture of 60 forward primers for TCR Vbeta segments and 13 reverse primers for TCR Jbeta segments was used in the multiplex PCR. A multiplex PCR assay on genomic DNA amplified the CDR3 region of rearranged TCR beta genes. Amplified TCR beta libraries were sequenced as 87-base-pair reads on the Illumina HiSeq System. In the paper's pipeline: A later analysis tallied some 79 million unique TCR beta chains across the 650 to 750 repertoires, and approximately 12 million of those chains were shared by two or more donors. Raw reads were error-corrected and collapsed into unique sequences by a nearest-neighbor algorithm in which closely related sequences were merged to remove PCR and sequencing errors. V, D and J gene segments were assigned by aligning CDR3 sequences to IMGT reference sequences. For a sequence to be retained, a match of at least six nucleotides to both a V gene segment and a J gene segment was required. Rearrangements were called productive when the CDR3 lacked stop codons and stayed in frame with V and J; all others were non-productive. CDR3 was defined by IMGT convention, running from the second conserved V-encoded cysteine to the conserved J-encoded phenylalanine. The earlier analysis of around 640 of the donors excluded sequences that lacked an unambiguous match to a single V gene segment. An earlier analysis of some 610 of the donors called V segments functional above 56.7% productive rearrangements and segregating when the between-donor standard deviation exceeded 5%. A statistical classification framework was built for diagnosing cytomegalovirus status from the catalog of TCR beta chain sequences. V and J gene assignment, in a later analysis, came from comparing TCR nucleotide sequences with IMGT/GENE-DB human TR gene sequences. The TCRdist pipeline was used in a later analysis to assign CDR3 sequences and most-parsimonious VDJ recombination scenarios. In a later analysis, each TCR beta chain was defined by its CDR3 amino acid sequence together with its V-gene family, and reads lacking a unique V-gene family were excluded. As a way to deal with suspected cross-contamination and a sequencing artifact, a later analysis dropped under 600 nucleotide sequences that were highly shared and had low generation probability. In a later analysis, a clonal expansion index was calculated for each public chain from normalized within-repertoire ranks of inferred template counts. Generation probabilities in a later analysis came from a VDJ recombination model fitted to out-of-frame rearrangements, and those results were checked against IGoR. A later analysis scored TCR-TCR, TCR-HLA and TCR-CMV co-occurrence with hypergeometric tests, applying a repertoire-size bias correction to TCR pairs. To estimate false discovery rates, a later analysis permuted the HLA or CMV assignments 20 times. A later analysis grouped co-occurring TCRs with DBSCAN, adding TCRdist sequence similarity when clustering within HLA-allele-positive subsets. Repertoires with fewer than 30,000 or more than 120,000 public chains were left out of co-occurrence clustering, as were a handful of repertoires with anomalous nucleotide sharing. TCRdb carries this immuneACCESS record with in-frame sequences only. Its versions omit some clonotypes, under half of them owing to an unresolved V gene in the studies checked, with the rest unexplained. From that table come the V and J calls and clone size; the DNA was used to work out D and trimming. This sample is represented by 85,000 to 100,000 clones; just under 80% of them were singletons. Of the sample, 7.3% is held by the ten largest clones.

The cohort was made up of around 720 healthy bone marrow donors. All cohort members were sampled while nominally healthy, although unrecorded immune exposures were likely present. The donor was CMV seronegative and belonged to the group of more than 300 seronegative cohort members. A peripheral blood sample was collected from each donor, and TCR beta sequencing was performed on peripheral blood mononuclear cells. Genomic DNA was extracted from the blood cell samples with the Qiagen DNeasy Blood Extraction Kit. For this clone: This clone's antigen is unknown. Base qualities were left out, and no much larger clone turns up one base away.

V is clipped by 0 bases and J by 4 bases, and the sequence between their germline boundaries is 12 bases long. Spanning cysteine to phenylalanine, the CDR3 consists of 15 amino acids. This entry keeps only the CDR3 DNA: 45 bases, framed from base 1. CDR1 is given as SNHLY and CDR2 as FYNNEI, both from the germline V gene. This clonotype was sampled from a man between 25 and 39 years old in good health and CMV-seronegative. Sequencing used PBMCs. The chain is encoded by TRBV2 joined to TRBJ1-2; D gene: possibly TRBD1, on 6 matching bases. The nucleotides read TGTGCCAGCAGTGAAGCCGCTACAGGGTCCTATGGCTACACCTTC. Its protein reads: CASSEAATGSYGYTF.